The 5 T cell receptor beta chains presented below share a single source sample, sequenced in a study of tumor-infiltrating lymphocytes in primary liver carcinoma. For each extraction, RNA and DNA were obtained together from about 19-30 mg of unsorted bulk tissue. From around 500 ng of total RNA, TCR beta-specific cDNA was reverse-transcribed using a constant-region primer. Each TCR beta library was derived from three nested multiplex PCR rounds that employed slightly modified ARM-PCR. Two initial PCR rounds of about 10 cycles each paired TRBV1-TRBV30 forward primers with a C-beta reverse primer. TCRdb reprocessed the multiplex PCR reads with MiXCR, giving one entry per CDR3 protein. This table has over 100,000 distinct CDR3 sequences, around 70% appearing once. Specimen: tumor-adjacent normal liver tissue. The origin of the receptors is a woman aged 55-69 years with primary liver carcinoma and hepatitis B virus infection.

As to this clonotype: A much larger clone differs from this one at a single base, so this may be a read error. V gene TRBV28 combines with J gene TRBJ2-7, with D perhaps TRBD2 (6 bases). The CDR3 covers 12 residues. Germline CDR1 reads MDHEN; CDR2 reads SYDVKM. The DNA for the CDR3 is TGTGCCGGCAGTTTAAATAGCGGCGAGCAGTACTTC. Protein: CAGSLNSGEQYF.

Many counts were recorded for this clonotype. The chain joins TRBV28 to TRBJ1-2; no clear D. This CDR3 comprises 9 residues. CDR1 MDHEN and CDR2 SYDVKM come from the germline V gene. The V gene lost 10 bases and the J gene lost 8 bases, with 8 bases spanning the gap. The CDR3 is CAIGVGYTF. The DNA of the CDR3 is TGTGCCATTGGAGTGGGCTACACCTTC.

This clonotype has only one observation. Just one base apart from a much larger clone, this may be a read error. Here the CDR3 omits its conserved ending phenylalanine or tryptophan, so a read error is the likely source. The V gene is TRBV16, the J gene TRBJ2-7; perhaps TRBD2 as D (6 bases). CDR1 is KGHSY, CDR2 FQNENV, per germline. The CDR3 has 15 amino acids. V lost 2 bases and J 4 bases, leaving 15 bases between the germline ends. This CDR3 reads CASSQPPAGVYEQYL. The CDR3 nucleotides read TGTGCCAGCAGCCAACCCCCAGCGGGCGTTTACGAGCAGTACTTG.

Concerning this clonotype itself: One end of the junction is discordant with germline, which a read error may explain. The chain couples TRBV5-4 to TRBJ1-4; the D is unclear. The CDR3 consists of 14 residues. CDR1 is SGHNT, CDR2 YYREEE, per germline (reference sequence). DNA of the CDR3: TGTGCGAGCAGGTTGTACGGGACTAATGAAAAACTGTTTTTT. Encoded protein: CASRLYGTNEKLFF.

At least ten counts were recorded for this clonotype. J is TRBJ2-3 and V is TRBV10-3; D is perhaps TRBD2 (5 bases). Trimming shortened V by 2 bases and J by 5 bases, and 11 bases separated the two germline ends. CDR3 length: 14 residues. Germline CDR1 and CDR2: ENHRY and SYGVKD. Here the CDR3 reads CAISEPSSQDTQYF. The CDR3 nucleotides read TGTGCCATCAGTGAGCCTAGCTCTCAAGATACGCAGTATTTT.